This note documents a single T cell receptor (beta chain) sequence. These data originate in a study of cytomegalovirus exposure and HLA in healthy donors. Looked up from germline, CDR1 is SGHVS and CDR2 is FQNEAQ. This CDR3 comprises 15 residues. The ends lost 5 bases at V and 6 bases at J; junction bases unmatched: 7. The PCR was carried out with 60 Vbeta primers and 13 Jbeta primers. Produced via immunoSEQ multiplex PCR; TCRdb's table is partial and in-frame only. Of about 250,000 clones listed, around 83% are singletons. The genes are TRBV7-8 and TRBJ1-5, with 10 bases aligning to TRBD1. This TCR derives from a girl aged 2 to 10 in good health and CMV-seronegative. Sequenced material: PBMCs. CDR3 bases: TGTGCCAGCAGCCCCGACAGGGGGCGAGGTCAGCCCCAGCATTTT. Its translation: CASSPDRGRGQPQHF.